The rows below give T cell receptor beta chains drawn from one sample of a study of blood T cell repertoires in COVID-19. Assay: immunoSEQ multiplex PCR; the TCRdb copy retains only in-frame clones and omits some. The table lists 400,000 to 450,000 clones, 75% to 90% of them singletons. The material sequenced was peripheral blood. The receptors originated from a woman aged 25 to 39 with active or convalescent COVID-19. Both conserved end residues are part of each CDR3. A D gene is named only where the DNA matches it firmly. Size is stated for part of the rows, as once, few or many counts, or as a class when the clone is expanded.

size: -; D: -; V: TRBV2; J: TRBJ1-1; DNA: TGTGCCAGACCGGGCACAGGTGAAGCTTTCTTT; CDR3: CARPGTGEAFF
size: -; D: -; V: TRBV2; J: TRBJ1-6; DNA: TGTGCCAGCAGTGAAGGAGGGTTTTTCAATTCACCCCTCCACTTT; CDR3: CASSEGGFFNSPLHF
size: -; D: -; V: TRBV4-1; J: TRBJ2-3; DNA: TGCGCCAGCAGCCAAGCTTATACGCAGTATTTT; CDR3: CASSQAYTQYF
size: -; D: TRBD2; V: TRBV6-2/TRBV6-3; J: TRBJ2-5; DNA: TGTGCCACCAGTCGACTAGCGGGAGGGAAAGAGACCCAGTACTTC; CDR3: CATSRLAGGKETQYF
size: -; D: -; V: TRBV10-3; J: TRBJ1-1; DNA: TGTGCCATCAGTGGCCAGATTGACTGGAACACTGAAGCTTTCTTT; CDR3: CAISGQIDWNTEAFF
size: -; D: -; V: TRBV12-3/TRBV12-4; J: TRBJ1-3; DNA: TGTGCCAGCAGGCAGGGCTCTGGAAACACCATATATTTT; CDR3: CASRQGSGNTIYF
size: -; D: TRBD2; V: TRBV7-9; J: TRBJ2-1; DNA: TGTGCCAGCAGCTCACTAGCGGACAATGAGCAGTTCTTC; CDR3: CASSSLADNEQFF
size: few; D: -; V: TRBV4-1; J: TRBJ1-1; DNA: TGCGCCAGCAGCCAAGATCGCGGCAGCCGCGGCACTGAAGCTTTCTTT; CDR3: CASSQDRGSRGTEAFF
size: -; D: TRBD2; V: TRBV28; J: TRBJ2-1; DNA: TGTGCCAGCAGTTTGGCTAGCGGGAGATACAATGAGCAGTTCTTC; CDR3: CASSLASGRYNEQFF
size: -; D: -; V: TRBV11-2; J: TRBJ2-3; DNA: TGTGCCAGCAGCTTAGCCTCTGGACTAAATACGCAGTATTTT; CDR3: CASSLASGLNTQYF
size: -; D: TRBD1; V: TRBV11-3; J: TRBJ2-2; DNA: TGTGCCAGCAGCTCCACAGGGGCCGGGGAGCTGTTTTTT; CDR3: CASSSTGAGELFF
size: -; D: -; V: TRBV27; J: TRBJ1-6; DNA: TGTGCCAGCAGTTTACGCGGGGAGAATTCACCCCTCCACTTT; CDR3: CASSLRGENSPLHF
size: -; D: TRBD2; V: TRBV5-4; J: TRBJ2-7; DNA: TGTGCCAGCAGCTTAGGGTCGGCTAGCGGGGCCTACGAGCAGTACTTC; CDR3: CASSLGSASGAYEQYF
size: once; D: -; V: TRBV30; J: TRBJ2-7; DNA: TGTGCCTGGAGTAGACAGTCCTACGAGCAGTACTTC; CDR3: CAWSRQSYEQYF
size: -; D: TRBD1; V: TRBV5-4; J: TRBJ1-1; DNA: TGTGCCAGCAGCGGAACAGGGGCCCGGAACACTGAAGCTTTCTTT; CDR3: CASSGTGARNTEAFF
size: -; D: TRBD1; V: TRBV18; J: TRBJ1-1; DNA: TGTGCCAGCTCCCCCCGGACAGGGATTGGGGATAGTACTGAAGCTTTCTTT; CDR3: CASSPRTGIGDSTEAFF
size: once; D: TRBD1; V: TRBV4-1; J: TRBJ1-1; DNA: TGCGCCAGCAGCTGGGACAGGTCTACAGAAGCTTTCTTT; CDR3: CASSWDRSTEAFF
size: -; D: -; V: TRBV27; J: TRBJ2-1; DNA: TGTGCCAGCAAGACCCCGACAAGGAAGAACAATGAGCAGTTCTTC; CDR3: CASKTPTRKNNEQFF
size: once; D: -; V: TRBV4-1; J: TRBJ2-7; DNA: TGCGCCAGCAGCCAAGAAGAGACGCGGCTAGGAGAGCAGTACTTC; CDR3: CASSQEETRLGEQYF
size: -; D: -; V: TRBV13; J: TRBJ1-6; DNA: TGTGCCAGCAGCTCCACAGGGCCCCGAGTATCAGATTCACCCCTCCACTTT; CDR3: CASSSTGPRVSDSPLHF
size: -; D: -; V: TRBV6-5; J: TRBJ1-5; DNA: TGTGCCAGCAGGGGGCTAGCGGGAGTGTATCAGCCCCAGCATTTT; CDR3: CASRGLAGVYQPQHF
size: -; D: TRBD1; V: TRBV7-9; J: TRBJ1-5; DNA: TGTGCCAGCAGCGAAAGGACAGGGGGCAGTTATAGCAATCAGCCCCAGCATTTT; CDR3: CASSERTGGSYSNQPQHF
size: -; D: -; V: TRBV2; J: TRBJ2-7; DNA: TGTGCCAGCAGTGACATGGCGGGTAGATCCTACGAGCAGTACTTC; CDR3: CASSDMAGRSYEQYF
size: -; D: TRBD1; V: TRBV3-1/TRBV3-2; J: TRBJ1-2; DNA: TGTGCCAGCAGCCACACCACCGACAGGGGGAGAAACTATGGCTACACCTTC; CDR3: CASSHTTDRGRNYGYTF
size: -; D: TRBD2; V: TRBV3-1/TRBV3-2; J: TRBJ2-1; DNA: TGTGCCAGCAGCCAAGCTGCGGGGGGACCGTACAATGAGCAGTTCTTC; CDR3: CASSQAAGGPYNEQFF
size: -; D: TRBD1; V: TRBV29-1; J: TRBJ1-2; DNA: TGCAGCGTTGAAACAGGGGTAGGCTACACCTTC; CDR3: CSVETGVGYTF
size: -; D: -; V: TRBV3-1/TRBV3-2; J: TRBJ1-4; DNA: TGTGCCAGCAGCCAAGTACAGTTTGAAAAACTGTTTTTT; CDR3: CASSQVQFEKLFF
size: -; D: -; V: TRBV5-1; J: TRBJ1-6; DNA: TGCGCCAGCAGCTTGGATACAGGGAAGCATTCACCCCTCCACTTT; CDR3: CASSLDTGKHSPLHF
size: -; D: TRBD1; V: TRBV6-5; J: TRBJ2-7; DNA: TGTGCCCACTCCCACCCAGGGGGCGAGCAGTACTTC; CDR3: CAHSHPGGEQYF
size: -; D: -; V: TRBV19; J: TRBJ2-5; DNA: TGTGCCAGTAGTAACAGTCGCGAGACCCAGTACTTC; CDR3: CASSNSRETQYF
size: -; D: -; V: TRBV7-9; J: TRBJ2-1; DNA: TGTGCCAGCAGCTTAGGAGTGACAGACCGAGTCAGCTCCTACAATGAGCAGTTCTTC; CDR3: CASSLGVTDRVSSYNEQFF
size: -; D: TRBD1; V: TRBV9; J: TRBJ1-2; DNA: TGTGCCAGCAACCCGGGACAGGGGGCCTATGGCTACACCTTC; CDR3: CASNPGQGAYGYTF
size: -; D: -; V: TRBV7-5; J: TRBJ2-2; DNA: TGTGTCAGAAAGGGGGCAGATACCGGGGAGCTGTTTTTT; CDR3: CVRKGADTGELFF
size: few; D: -; V: TRBV19; J: TRBJ1-1; DNA: TGTGCCAGTAGTCTGGGAGCGAACACTGAAGCTTTCTTT; CDR3: CASSLGANTEAFF